This entry describes one T cell receptor beta chain. The data were obtained in a study of monozygotic twins with inflammatory bowel disease. Looked up from germline, CDR1 is DFQATT and CDR2 is SNEGSKA (reference sequence). The CDR3 is 18 residues long. TCRdb re-called the 5' RACE reads and gives one entry per CDR3 protein, without DNA. The sample data list more than 300,000 distinct CDR3 sequences. Specimen: blood. V is TRBV20-1 and J is TRBJ2-1; no DNA is available, so the TRBD1 call from TCRdb remains unchecked. This sequence originates from a human donor with ulcerative colitis or Crohn's disease, or a healthy co-twin of an affected twin (not recorded which). CDR3 sequence: CSARDHRDAVAVGNEQFF.